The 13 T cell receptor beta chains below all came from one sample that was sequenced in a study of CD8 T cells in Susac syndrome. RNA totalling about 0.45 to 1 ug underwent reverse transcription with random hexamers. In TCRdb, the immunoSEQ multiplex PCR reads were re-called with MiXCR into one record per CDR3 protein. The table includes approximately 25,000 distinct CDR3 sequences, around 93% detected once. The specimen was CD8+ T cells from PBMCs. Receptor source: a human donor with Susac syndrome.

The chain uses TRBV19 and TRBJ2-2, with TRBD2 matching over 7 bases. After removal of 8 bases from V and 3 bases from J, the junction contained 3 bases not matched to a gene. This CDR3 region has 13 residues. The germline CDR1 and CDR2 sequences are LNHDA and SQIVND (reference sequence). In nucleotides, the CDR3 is TGTGCCAGTCACCGGGGGGACACCGGGGAGCTGTTTTTT. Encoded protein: CASHRGDTGELFF.

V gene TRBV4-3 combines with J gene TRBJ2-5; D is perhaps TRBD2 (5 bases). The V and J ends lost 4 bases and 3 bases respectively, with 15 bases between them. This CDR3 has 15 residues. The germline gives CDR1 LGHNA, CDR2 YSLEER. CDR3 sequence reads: CASSRLLDTEETQYF. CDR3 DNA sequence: TGCGCCAGCAGCCGACTATTAGACACCGAAGAGACCCAGTACTTC.

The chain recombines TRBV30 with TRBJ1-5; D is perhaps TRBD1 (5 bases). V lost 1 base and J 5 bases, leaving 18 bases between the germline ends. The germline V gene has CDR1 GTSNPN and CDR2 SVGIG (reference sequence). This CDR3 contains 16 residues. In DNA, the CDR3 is TGTGCCTGGAGTGCACCAGGGACGGTAGGGGATCAGCCCCAGCATTTT. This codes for CAWSAPGTVGDQPQHF.

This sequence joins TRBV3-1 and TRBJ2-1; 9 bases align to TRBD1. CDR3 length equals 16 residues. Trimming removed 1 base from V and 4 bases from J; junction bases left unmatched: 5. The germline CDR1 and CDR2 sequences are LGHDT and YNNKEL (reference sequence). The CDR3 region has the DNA TGTGCCAGCAGCCAAGCGACAGGGGGGGGATACAATGAGCAGTTCTTC. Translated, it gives CASSQATGGGYNEQFF.

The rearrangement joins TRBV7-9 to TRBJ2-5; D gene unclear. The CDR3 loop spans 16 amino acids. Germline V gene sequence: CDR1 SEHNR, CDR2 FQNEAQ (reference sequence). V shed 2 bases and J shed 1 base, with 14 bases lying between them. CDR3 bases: TGTGCCAGCAGCTTAACAGTGCGGCGAGCCCAAGAGACCCAGTACTTC. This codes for CASSLTVRRAQETQYF.

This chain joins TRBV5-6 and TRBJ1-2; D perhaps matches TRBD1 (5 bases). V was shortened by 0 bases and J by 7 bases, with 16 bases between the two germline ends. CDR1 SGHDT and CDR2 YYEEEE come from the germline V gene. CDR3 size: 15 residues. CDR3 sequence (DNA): TGTGCCAGCAGCTTGGAAGAAGGGGTTGGTCGTGGCTACACCTTC. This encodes CASSLEEGVGRGYTF.

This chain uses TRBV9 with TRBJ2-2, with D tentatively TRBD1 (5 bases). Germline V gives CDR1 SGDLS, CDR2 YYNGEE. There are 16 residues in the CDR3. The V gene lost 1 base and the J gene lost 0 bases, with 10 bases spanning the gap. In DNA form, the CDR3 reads TGTGCCAGCAGCGTAAGGGGCAGGCCGAACACCGGGGAGCTGTTTTTT. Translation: CASSVRGRPNTGELFF. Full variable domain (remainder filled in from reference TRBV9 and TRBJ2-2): DSGVTQTPKHLITATGQRVTLRCSPRSGDLSVYWYQQSLDQGLQFLIQYYNGEERAKGNILERFSAQQFPDLHSELNLSSLELGDSALYFCASSVRGRPNTGELFFGEGSRLTVL.

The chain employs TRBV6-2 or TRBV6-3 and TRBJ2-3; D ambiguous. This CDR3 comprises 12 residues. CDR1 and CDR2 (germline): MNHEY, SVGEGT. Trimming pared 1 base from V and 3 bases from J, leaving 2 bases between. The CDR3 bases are TGTGCCAGCAGTTACTATACAGATACGCAGTATTTT. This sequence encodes CASSYYTDTQYF.

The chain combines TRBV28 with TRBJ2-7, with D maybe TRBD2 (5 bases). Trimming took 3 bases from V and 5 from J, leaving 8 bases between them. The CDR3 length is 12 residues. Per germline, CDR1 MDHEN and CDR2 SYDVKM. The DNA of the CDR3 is TGTGCCAGCAGTTTGAGGGTCCACGAGCAGTACTTC. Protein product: CASSLRVHEQYF.

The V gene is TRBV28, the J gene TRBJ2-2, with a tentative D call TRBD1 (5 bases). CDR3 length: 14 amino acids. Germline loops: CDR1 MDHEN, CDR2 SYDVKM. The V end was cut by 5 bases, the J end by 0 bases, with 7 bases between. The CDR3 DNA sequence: TGTGCCAGCAGTAGGACATCGAACACCGGGGAGCTGTTTTTT. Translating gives CASSRTSNTGELFF.

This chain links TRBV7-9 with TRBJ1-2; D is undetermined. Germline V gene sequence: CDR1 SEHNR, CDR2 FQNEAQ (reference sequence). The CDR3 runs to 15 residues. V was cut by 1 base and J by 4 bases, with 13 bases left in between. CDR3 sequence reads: CASSLGTAHSYGYTF. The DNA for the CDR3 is TGTGCCAGCAGCTTAGGGACCGCACACTCCTATGGCTACACCTTC.

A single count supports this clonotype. The CDR3 nucleotides read TGTGCCGGTCTTTGGCGGGGGACATACGAGCAGTACTTC. As protein: CAGLWRGTYEQYF. The rearrangement joins TRBV30 to TRBJ2-7, with D perhaps matching TRBD2 (7 bases). CDR1 and CDR2 from the germline V gene are GTSNPN and SVGIG (reference sequence). The CDR3 sequence is 13 residues long. Trimming shortened V by 8 bases and J by 4 bases, and 18 bases separated the two germline ends. The variable domain in full, completed from reference TRBV30 and TRBJ2-7, reads SQTIHQWPATLVQPVGSPLSLECTVEGTSNPNLYWYRQAAGRGLQLLFYSVGIGQISSEVPQNLSASRPQDRQFILSSKKLLLSDSGFYLCAGLWRGTYEQYFGPGTRLTVT.

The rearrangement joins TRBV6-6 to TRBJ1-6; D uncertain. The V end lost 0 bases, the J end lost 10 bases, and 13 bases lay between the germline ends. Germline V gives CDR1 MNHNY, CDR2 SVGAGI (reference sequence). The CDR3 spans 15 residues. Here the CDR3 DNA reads TGTGCCAGCAGTTACTCGATTGGGGTTGGATCACCCCTCCACTTT. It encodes CASSYSIGVGSPLHF.